This T cell receptor (beta chain) was obtained from a study of blood T cell repertoires in COVID-19. Study-level information: Samples of COVID-19 (acute and convalescent) were obtained from the United States, Italy and Spain. The cDNA or gDNA used as material had been derived from T cells, B-cell-depleted T cells, or PBMCs.

Profiled with immunoSEQ multiplex PCR; TCRdb holds only in-frame clones, not every one. The profile covers 100,000 to 150,000 clones, with 86% appearing a single time and about 4.5% taken by the ten largest. V was trimmed by 8 bases and J by 3 bases, leaving 19 bases between them. Germline CDR1 GTSNPN, CDR2 SVGIG (reference sequence). The CDR3 length is 14 residues. This TCR came from a man aged 40-55 years with acute or convalescent COVID-19. The rearrangement links TRBV30 to TRBJ1-2; perhaps TRBD1 as D (5 bases). The source material was peripheral blood. For the CDR3, the DNA is TGTGCCCACGCCGGGGGTTCTCCTGACTATGGCTACACCTTC. It encodes CAHAGGSPDYGYTF.